A single sample is the source of the 2 T cell receptor beta chains below, sequenced in a study of cytomegalovirus exposure and HLA in healthy donors. With 60 Vbeta and 13 Jbeta primers, the PCR was carried out. The method was immunoSEQ multiplex PCR; TCRdb's version includes in-frame clones alone and lacks a portion of them. The profile covers approximately 89,000 clones, with less than 65% appearing a single time and approximately 5% taken by the ten largest. Sequencing was performed on PBMCs. The receptors were sampled from a woman aged 25 to 39 in good health and CMV-seropositive.

The genes are TRBV5-1 and TRBJ2-1, with 9 bases identical to TRBD1. The ends lost 2 bases at V and 7 bases at J; junction bases unmatched: 10. CDR1 is SGHRS and CDR2 is YFSETQ in the germline V gene. The length of the CDR3 is 16 residues. CDR3 sequence: CASSLIPGQGENEQFF. DNA of the CDR3: TGCGCCAGCAGCTTAATTCCGGGACAGGGAGAGAATGAGCAGTTCTTC.

The chain couples TRBV4-3 to TRBJ2-1; 10 bases map to TRBD2. This CDR3 contains 16 residues. J was trimmed by 3 bases and V by 2 bases; bases with no gene match: 4. Per germline, CDR1 LGHNA and CDR2 YSLEER. CDR3 sequence (DNA): TGCGCCAGCAGCCAAACGAGCGGGGGGGACTACAATGAGCAGTTCTTC. Translated: CASSQTSGGDYNEQFF.